This TCR beta chain was recorded in a study of early T cells in non-severe SARS-CoV-2 infection. This clonotype was found many times. CDR3 length: 16 amino acids. The trim removed 4 bases at V and 0 bases at J, leaving 5 bases unmatched. From germline, CDR1 is MDHEN and CDR2 SYDVKM. TCRdb reprocessed the 5' RACE reads with MiXCR, giving one entry per CDR3 protein. The data hold about 70,000 distinct CDR3 sequences, with 9.5% to 15% observed a single time. The receptor was derived from an adult who was a healthcare worker with PCR-confirmed SARS-CoV-2 infection or an uninfected control (not recorded which). The donor label of this sample is uncertain. The chain has TRBV28 and TRBJ2-4, with TRBD1 matching 8 bases. The sample consisted of whole blood, taken at baseline. The DNA of the CDR3 is TGTGCCAGCAGTTCCCCAGGGACAGGAGCCAAAAACATTCAGTACTTC. This sequence encodes CASSSPGTGAKNIQYF.